The T cell receptor (beta chain) under discussion was sequenced for a study of OX40 agonist ivuxolimab in advanced cancers. The wider study: Every 2 weeks, patients received ivuxolimab intravenously, dosed at 0.01 to 10 mg/kg.

CDR3 length: 14 amino acids. The V gene lost 8 bases and the J gene lost 2 bases, with 16 bases spanning the gap. The V gene's germline CDR1 is MDHEN and CDR2 SYDVKM. Data came from immunoSEQ multiplex PCR; TCRdb stores just in-frame clones and leaves some out. Of roughly 93,000 clones in the sample, under 95% were seen once. The sample here was CD4+ or CD8+ T cells sorted from blood, taken in a trial of the OX40 agonist ivuxolimab. The clonotype originates from an adult with an advanced solid tumor such as melanoma, head and neck, liver or kidney cancer. The genes are TRBV28 and TRBJ2-7, with D maybe TRBD2 (6 bases). The CDR3 DNA reads as TGTGCCAGCGCGCGCCAGGGAGGCCCCTACGAGCAGTACTTC. The encoded protein is CASARQGGPYEQYF.